The 10 T cell receptor beta chains reported below all come from one sample, sequenced in a study of Graves' ophthalmopathy and Graves' hyperthyroidism (dated by TCRdb to 2016 to 2018). Instrument used: Illumina HiSeq 2000. For repertoire sequencing, the TCR beta CDR3 regions were amplified from RNA transcripts. The first round was an RT-PCR using HTBI primers with the Qiagen OneStep RT-PCR kit, and this first round was followed by a second-round multiplex PCR, then size selection and purification. TCRdb reanalyzed the raw reads on its own, using fastp at Q25 for trimming and MiXCR for clone calling, and kept in-frame beta chains. Identical CDR3 proteins give one entry, which carries the most common genes and DNA. The sample data list approximately 640,000 distinct CDR3 sequences, and 35% to 50% of these were observed just once. The ten largest account for over 2.5% of the sample. What was sequenced was peripheral blood. The receptors stem from an adult man with Graves' ophthalmopathy.

This clonotype was seen only once. V and J are TRBV29-1 and TRBJ1-2; tentative D call: TRBD1 (5 bases). The CDR3 is 14 amino acids. Germline values: CDR1 SQVTM, CDR2 ANQGSEA. Trimming shortened V by 1 base and J by 5 bases, and 14 bases separated the two germline ends. The chain's CDR3 is CSVEGQGRGYGYTF. The CDR3 bases are TGCAGCGTTGAAGGTCAGGGACGTGGTTATGGCTACACCTTC. The full variable domain, in which reference TRBV29-1 and TRBJ1-2 provide the parts outside the CDR3, is SAVISQKPSRDICQRGTSLTIQCQVDSQVTMMFWYRQQPGQSLTLIATANQGSEATYESGFVIDKFPISRPNLTFSTLTVSNMSPEDSSIYLCSVEGQGRGYGYTFGSGTRLTVV.

In the case of this clonotype: The junction and the germline gene differ at one end; a read error may be behind it. This chain links TRBV25-1 with TRBJ1-2; D is possibly TRBD1 (6 bases). Germline V gene lookup returns CDR1 MGHDK and CDR2 SYGVNS. The CDR3 length is 14 residues. This CDR3 reads CAGSNRQVPYGYTF. In nucleotides, the CDR3 is TGTGCCGGCAGCAACAGACAGGTCCCCTATGGCTACACCTTC.

This clonotype was picked up many times. The chain carries TRBV6-5 and TRBJ1-2; the D gene is possibly TRBD1 (6 bases). This CDR3 is 13 amino acids long. Germline CDR1 MNHEY, CDR2 SVGAGI. Trimming removed 5 bases from V and 6 bases from J, with 13 bases in between. CDR3 protein: CASSPGQTHGYTF. CDR3 sequence (DNA): TGTGCCAGCAGTCCCGGACAGACGCATGGCTACACCTTC.

This clonotype occurred many times. This chain joins TRBV6-5 and TRBJ2-5; D might be TRBD1 (7 bases). Between the trimmed V and J ends, which lost 3 bases and 4 bases, there was a span of 12 bases. Looked up from germline, CDR1 is MNHEY and CDR2 is SVGAGI. There are 14 residues in the CDR3. CDR3 DNA: TGTGCCAGCAGTTATGGAGGGGGCGGAGAGACCCAGTACTTC. Its protein is CASSYGGGGETQYF.

This clonotype was picked up many times. This chain connects TRBV11-1 to TRBJ1-6; D gene unclear. CDR1 and CDR2 (germline): SGHAT, FQDESV (reference sequence). CDR3 length: 16 amino acids. V lost 6 bases to trimming and J lost 0 bases, with 12 bases between them. This chain's CDR3 is CASSRTTGSYNSPLHF. The CDR3 DNA sequence: TGTGCCAGCAGTCGGACCACGGGCTCCTATAATTCACCCCTCCACTTT. Full variable domain (rest looked up from reference TRBV11-1 and TRBJ1-6): EAEVAQSPRYKITEKSQAVAFWCDPISGHATLYWYRQILGQGPELLVQFQDESVVDDSQLPKDRFSAERLKGVDSTLKIQPAELGDSAMYLCASSRTTGSYNSPLHFGNGTRLTVT.

The CDR3 spells CAWSRQGFEKLFF. The CDR3 region has the DNA TGTGCCTGGAGTCGGCAGGGGTTTGAAAAACTGTTTTTT. This chain uses TRBV30 with TRBJ1-4; perhaps TRBD1 as D (6 bases). Deletions cut 2 bases from V and 7 bases from J, with 11 bases between. Germline CDR1 and CDR2: GTSNPN and SVGIG (reference sequence). There are 13 residues in the CDR3.

The genes are TRBV24-1 and TRBJ2-5; perhaps TRBD1 as D (6 bases). The CDR3 loop spans 15 amino acids. Germline loops: CDR1 KGHDR, CDR2 SFDVKD. Between the trimmed V and J ends, which lost 5 bases and 2 bases, there was a span of 14 bases. This CDR3 is CATSGLTGSQETQYF. Here the CDR3 DNA reads TGTGCCACCAGTGGTCTGACAGGTTCTCAAGAGACCCAGTACTTC.

This clonotype has ten or more counts. The rearrangement joins TRBV7-9 to TRBJ2-7; TRBD2 matches 13 bases. Germline trimming cut 2 bases from V and 0 bases from J; bases unmatched to any gene: 4. The CDR3 length is 17 residues. Per germline, CDR1 SEHNR and CDR2 FQNEAQ (reference sequence). The chain's CDR3 is CASSLTSGRAFSYEQYF. In DNA, the CDR3 is TGTGCCAGCAGCTTAACTAGCGGGAGGGCCTTCTCCTACGAGCAGTACTTC.

The V gene is TRBV15, the J gene TRBJ2-5; D not certain. Germline loops: CDR1 LNHNV, CDR2 YYDKDF (reference sequence). The CDR3 covers 12 residues. The V end lost 3 bases, the J end lost 4 bases, and 6 bases lay between the germline ends. CDR3 amino acids: CATSSSAETQYF. DNA for the CDR3: TGTGCCACCAGCAGCTCGGCAGAGACCCAGTACTTC.

This clonotype has a count of ten or more. The genes are TRBV2 and TRBJ1-3; possible D gene TRBD1, 5 bases. V lost 7 bases to trimming and J lost 8 bases, with 12 bases between them. The CDR3 is 12 amino acids. Germline V gene data show CDR1 as SNHLY and CDR2 as FYNNEI. The CDR3 region has the DNA TGTGCCAGCAAAGGGTCAGGGCACACCATATATTTT. Protein product: CASKGSGHTIYF.